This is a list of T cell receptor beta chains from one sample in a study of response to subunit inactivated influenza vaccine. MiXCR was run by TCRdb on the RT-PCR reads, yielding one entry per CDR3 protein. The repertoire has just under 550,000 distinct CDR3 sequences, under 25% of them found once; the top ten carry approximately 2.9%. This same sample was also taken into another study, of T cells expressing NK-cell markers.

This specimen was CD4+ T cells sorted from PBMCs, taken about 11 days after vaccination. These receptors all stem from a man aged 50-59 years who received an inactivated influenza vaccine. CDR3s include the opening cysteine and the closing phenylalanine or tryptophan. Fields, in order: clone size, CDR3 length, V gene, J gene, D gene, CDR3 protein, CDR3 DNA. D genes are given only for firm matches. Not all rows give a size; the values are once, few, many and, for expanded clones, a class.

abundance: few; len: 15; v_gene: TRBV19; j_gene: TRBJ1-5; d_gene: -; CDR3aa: CASSIVRAGNQPQHF; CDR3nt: TGTGCCAGTAGTATAGTACGGGCGGGCAATCAGCCCCAGCATTTT
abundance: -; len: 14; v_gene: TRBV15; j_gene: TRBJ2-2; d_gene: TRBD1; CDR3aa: CATRVSGGSGELFF; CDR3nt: TGTGCCACCAGGGTGTCAGGGGGCTCCGGGGAGCTGTTTTTT
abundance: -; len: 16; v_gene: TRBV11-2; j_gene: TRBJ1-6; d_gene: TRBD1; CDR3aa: CASRTGPRDYNSPLHF; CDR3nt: TGTGCCAGCAGGACAGGGCCCAGGGACTATAATTCACCCCTCCACTTT
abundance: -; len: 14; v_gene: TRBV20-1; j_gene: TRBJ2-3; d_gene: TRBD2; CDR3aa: CSATGTNRADTQYF; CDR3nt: TGCAGTGCAACCGGGACTAACCGCGCAGATACGCAGTATTTT
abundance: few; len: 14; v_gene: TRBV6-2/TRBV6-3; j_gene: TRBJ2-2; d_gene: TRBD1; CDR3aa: CATKGQGGTGELFF; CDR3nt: TGTGCCACTAAGGGACAGGGAGGTACCGGGGAGCTGTTTTTT
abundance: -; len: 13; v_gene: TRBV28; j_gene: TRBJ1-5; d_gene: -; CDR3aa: CASSEQVNQPQHF; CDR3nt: TGTGCCAGCAGCGAACAGGTAAATCAGCCCCAGCATTTT
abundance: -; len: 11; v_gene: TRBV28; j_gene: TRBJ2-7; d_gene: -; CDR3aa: CASTANLRRYF; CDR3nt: TGTGCCAGCACCGCCAACCTACGGCGGTACTTC
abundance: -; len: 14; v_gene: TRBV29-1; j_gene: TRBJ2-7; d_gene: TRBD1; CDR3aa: CSVEYRDRGYEQYF; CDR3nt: TGCAGCGTTGAATACCGGGACAGGGGCTACGAGCAGTACTTC
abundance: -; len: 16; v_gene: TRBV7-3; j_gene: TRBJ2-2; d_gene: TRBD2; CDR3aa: CASSPGLAGPTGELFF; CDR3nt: TGTGCCAGCAGCCCTGGACTAGCGGGGCCCACCGGGGAGCTGTTTTTT
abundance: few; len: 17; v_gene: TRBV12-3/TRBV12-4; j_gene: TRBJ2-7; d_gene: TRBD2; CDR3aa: CASTRIPGTSGGYEQYF; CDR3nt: TGTGCCAGCACCCGCATCCCTGGGACTAGCGGGGGCTACGAGCAGTACTTC
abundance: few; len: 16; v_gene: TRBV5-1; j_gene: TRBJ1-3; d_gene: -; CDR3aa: CASSLEGPISGNTIYF; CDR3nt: TGCGCCAGCAGCTTGGAGGGACCGATCTCTGGAAACACCATATATTTT
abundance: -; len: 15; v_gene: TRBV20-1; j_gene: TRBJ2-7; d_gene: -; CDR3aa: CSARERKGPPYEQYF; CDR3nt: TGCAGTGCTAGAGAAAGGAAAGGTCCCCCCTACGAGCAGTACTTC
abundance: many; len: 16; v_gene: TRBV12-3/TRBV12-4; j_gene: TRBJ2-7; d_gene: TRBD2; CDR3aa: CASSSGLAGALDEQYF; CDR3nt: TGTGCCAGCAGTTCTGGACTAGCGGGAGCCTTGGACGAGCAGTACTTC
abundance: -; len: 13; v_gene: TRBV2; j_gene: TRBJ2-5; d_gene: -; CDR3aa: CASSRTAEETQYF; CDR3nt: TGTGCCAGCAGTAGGACAGCCGAAGAGACCCAGTACTTC
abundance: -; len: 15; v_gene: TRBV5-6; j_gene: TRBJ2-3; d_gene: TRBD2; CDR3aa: CASSFPSGATDTQYF; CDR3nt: TGTGCCAGCAGCTTTCCTAGCGGGGCCACAGATACGCAGTATTTT
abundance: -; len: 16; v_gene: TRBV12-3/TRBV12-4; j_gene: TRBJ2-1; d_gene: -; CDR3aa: CASRRGASSSYNEQFF; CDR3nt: TGTGCCAGCAGGCGAGGGGCGAGCTCCTCCTACAATGAGCAGTTCTTC
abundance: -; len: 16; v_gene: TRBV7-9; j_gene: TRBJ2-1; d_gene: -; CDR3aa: CASSSPGIAPRGEQFF; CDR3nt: TGTGCCAGCAGCTCCCCGGGAATAGCCCCAAGGGGTGAGCAGTTCTTC
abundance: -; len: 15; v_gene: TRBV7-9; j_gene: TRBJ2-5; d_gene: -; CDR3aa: CASSFRAHIQETQYF; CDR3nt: TGTGCCAGCAGCTTTCGGGCGCATATTCAAGAGACCCAGTACTTC
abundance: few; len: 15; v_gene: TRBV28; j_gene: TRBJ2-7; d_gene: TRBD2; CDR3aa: CASSFGRGISYEQYF; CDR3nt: TGTGCCAGCAGTTTTGGGCGGGGGATCTCCTACGAGCAGTACTTC
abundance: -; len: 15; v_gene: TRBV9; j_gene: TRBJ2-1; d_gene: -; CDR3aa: CASSVGGTPEHEQFF; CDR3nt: TGTGCCAGCAGCGTAGGGGGGACCCCAGAGCATGAGCAGTTCTTC
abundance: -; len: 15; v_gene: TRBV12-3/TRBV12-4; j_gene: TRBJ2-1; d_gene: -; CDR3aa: CASSLGGFPGDEQFF; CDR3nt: TGTGCCAGCAGTTTAGGGGGATTTCCGGGAGATGAGCAGTTCTTC
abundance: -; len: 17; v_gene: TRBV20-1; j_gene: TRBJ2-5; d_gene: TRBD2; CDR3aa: CSAPRTSEGLPQETQYF; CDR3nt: TGCAGTGCTCCGAGGACTAGCGAGGGGCTCCCCCAAGAGACCCAGTACTTC
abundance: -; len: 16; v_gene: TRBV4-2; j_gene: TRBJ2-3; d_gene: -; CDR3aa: CASSQGTIQGTDTQYF; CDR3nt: TGTGCCAGCAGCCAAGGGACCATCCAGGGTACAGATACGCAGTATTTT
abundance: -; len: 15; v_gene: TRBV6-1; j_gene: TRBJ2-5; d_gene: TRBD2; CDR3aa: CATTQQTSGKETQYF; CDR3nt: TGTGCCACCACTCAACAAACTAGCGGTAAAGAGACCCAGTACTTC
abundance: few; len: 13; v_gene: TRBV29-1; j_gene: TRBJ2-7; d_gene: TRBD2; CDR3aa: CSVVGSGGYEQYF; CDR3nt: TGCAGCGTTGTAGGTAGCGGGGGCTACGAGCAGTACTTC
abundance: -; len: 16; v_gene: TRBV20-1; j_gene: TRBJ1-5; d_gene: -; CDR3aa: CSAASRTLNSNQPQHF; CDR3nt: TGCAGTGCTGCCTCTCGGACATTAAATAGCAATCAGCCCCAGCATTTT
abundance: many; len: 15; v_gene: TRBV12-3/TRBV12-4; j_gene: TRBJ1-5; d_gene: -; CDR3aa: CASSLTGYSNQPQHF; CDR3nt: TGTGCCAGCAGTTTGACTGGGTATAGCAATCAGCCCCAGCATTTT
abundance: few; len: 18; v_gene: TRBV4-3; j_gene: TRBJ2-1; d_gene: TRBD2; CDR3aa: CASSQEYGGGIFYNEQFF; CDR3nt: TGCGCCAGCAGCCAAGAATATGGCGGGGGGATATTTTACAATGAGCAGTTCTTC
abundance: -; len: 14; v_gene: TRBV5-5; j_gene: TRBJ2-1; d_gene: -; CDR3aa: CASSFSREVGEQFF; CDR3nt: TGTGCCAGCAGCTTCTCCAGGGAAGTTGGTGAGCAGTTCTTC
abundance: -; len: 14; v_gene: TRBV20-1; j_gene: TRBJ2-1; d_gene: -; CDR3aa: CSARGDSRQREQFF; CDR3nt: TGCAGTGCTAGAGGAGACTCCCGTCAGCGTGAGCAGTTCTTC
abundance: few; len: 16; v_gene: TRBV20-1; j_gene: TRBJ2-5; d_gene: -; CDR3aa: CSARVPSARRGETQYF; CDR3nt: TGCAGTGCTAGAGTGCCTAGCGCCCGCCGGGGGGAGACCCAGTACTTC
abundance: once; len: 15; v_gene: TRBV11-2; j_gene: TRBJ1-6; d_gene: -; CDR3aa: CASSSHRAPGSPLHF; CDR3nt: TGTGCCAGCAGCTCTCACAGGGCACCAGGTTCACCCCTCCACTTT
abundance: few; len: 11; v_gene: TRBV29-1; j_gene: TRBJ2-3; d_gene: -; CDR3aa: CSVDRGRTQYF; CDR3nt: TGCAGCGTTGACAGGGGAAGAACGCAGTATTTT
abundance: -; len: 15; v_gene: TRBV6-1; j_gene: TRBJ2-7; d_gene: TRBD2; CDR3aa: CASSGPLAGVSEQYF; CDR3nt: TGTGCCAGCTCCGGTCCACTAGCGGGAGTTTCTGAGCAGTACTTC
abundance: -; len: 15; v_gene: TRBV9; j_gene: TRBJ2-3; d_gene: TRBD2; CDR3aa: CASSVGLAGADTQYF; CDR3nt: TGTGCCAGCAGCGTGGGACTAGCGGGAGCGGATACGCAGTATTTT
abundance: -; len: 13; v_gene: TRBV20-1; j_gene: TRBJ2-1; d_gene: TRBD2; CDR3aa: CSAGGTSGILEFF; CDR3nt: TGCAGTGCTGGGGGCACTAGCGGGATTTTGGAGTTCTTC
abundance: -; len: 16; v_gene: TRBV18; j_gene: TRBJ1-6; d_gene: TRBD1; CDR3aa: CASSPVTGGSNSPLHF; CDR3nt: TGTGCCAGCTCACCAGTGACAGGGGGCTCGAATTCACCCCTCCACTTT
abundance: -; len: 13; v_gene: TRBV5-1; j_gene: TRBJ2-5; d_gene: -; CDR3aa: CASSRTDQETQYF; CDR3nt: TGCGCCAGCAGCCGGACAGACCAAGAGACCCAGTACTTC
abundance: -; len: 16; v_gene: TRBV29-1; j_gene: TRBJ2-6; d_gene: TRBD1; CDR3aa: CSVAGTGSSGANVLTF; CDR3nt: TGCAGCGTTGCAGGGACAGGGAGCTCTGGGGCCAACGTCCTGACTTTC
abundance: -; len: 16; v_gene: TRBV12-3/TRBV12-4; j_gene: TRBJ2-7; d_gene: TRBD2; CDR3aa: CASRQGGTSGAHEQYF; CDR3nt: TGTGCCAGCAGGCAGGGGGGGACTAGCGGGGCCCACGAGCAGTACTTC
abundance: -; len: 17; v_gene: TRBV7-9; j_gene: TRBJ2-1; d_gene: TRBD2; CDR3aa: CASSWRGAQPTNNEQFF; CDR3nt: TGTGCCAGCAGCTGGCGGGGGGCCCAACCAACCAACAATGAGCAGTTCTTC
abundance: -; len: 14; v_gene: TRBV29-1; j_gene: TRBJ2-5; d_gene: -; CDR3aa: CSVAMAQVQETQYF; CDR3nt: TGCAGCGTCGCAATGGCTCAGGTCCAAGAGACCCAGTACTTC
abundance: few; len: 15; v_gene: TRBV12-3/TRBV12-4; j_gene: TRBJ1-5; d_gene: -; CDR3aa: CASSLGLGKGQPQHF; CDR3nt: TGTGCCAGCAGTTTAGGTTTAGGGAAAGGACAGCCCCAGCATTTT
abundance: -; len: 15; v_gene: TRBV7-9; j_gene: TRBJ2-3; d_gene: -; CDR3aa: CASSDRTRSTDTQYF; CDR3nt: TGTGCCAGCAGCGACCGGACACGCAGCACAGATACGCAGTATTTT
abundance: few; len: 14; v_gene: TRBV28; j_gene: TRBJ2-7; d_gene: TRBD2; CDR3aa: CASRGGTPTYEQYF; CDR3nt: TGTGCCAGCAGGGGAGGGACGCCCACCTACGAGCAGTACTTC
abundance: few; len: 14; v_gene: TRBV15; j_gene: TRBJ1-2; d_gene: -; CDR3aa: CATSNEGYYSGYTF; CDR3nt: TGTGCCACCAGCAACGAGGGATATTATTCTGGCTACACCTTC
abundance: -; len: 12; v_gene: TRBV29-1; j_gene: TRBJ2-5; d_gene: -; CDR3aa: CSVEPGAETQYF; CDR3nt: TGCAGCGTTGAGCCCGGGGCAGAGACCCAGTACTTC
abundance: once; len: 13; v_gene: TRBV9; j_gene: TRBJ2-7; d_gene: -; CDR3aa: CASSVNDRGSLVF; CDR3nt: TGTGCCAGCAGCGTAAACGATAGAGGTAGCCTGGTTTTC
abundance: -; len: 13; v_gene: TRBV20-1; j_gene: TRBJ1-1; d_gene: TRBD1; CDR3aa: CSAQAGGNTEAFF; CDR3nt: TGCAGTGCTCAGGCAGGGGGAAACACTGAAGCTTTCTTT
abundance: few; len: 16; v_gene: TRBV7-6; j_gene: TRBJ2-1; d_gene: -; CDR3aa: CASSSPTGLRYNEQFF; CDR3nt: TGTGCCAGCAGCTCCCCAACAGGGTTGAGGTACAATGAGCAGTTCTTC
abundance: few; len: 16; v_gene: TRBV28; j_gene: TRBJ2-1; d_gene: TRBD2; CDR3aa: CASSSTSGGAWNEQFF; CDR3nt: TGTGCCAGCAGTTCGACTAGCGGGGGGGCCTGGAATGAGCAGTTCTTC
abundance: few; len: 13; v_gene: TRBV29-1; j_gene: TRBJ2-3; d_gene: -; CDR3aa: CSVDRALTDTQYF; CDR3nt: TGCAGCGTTGACAGGGCCCTCACAGATACGCAGTATTTT